This T cell receptor (beta chain) was documented in a study of preoperative IRX-2 immunotherapy in early breast cancer. Specified treatment: preoperative locoregional IRX-2 cytokine immunotherapy. This phase Ib study tested locoregional IRX-2 cytokine immunotherapy given before surgery. Per germline, CDR1 SQVTM and CDR2 ANQGSEA. CDR3 length: 14 residues. V was cut by 2 bases and J by 0 bases, with 10 bases left in between. Here immunoSEQ multiplex PCR was the method, and the copy in TCRdb shows in-frame clones only, minus some. The data contain about 43,000 clones, roughly 95% of them singletons. This receptor was taken from a human donor with breast cancer. The J gene is TRBJ1-2, the V gene TRBV29-1, with D perhaps matching TRBD1 (5 bases). This sample comprised tumor tissue, obtained after IRX-2 immunotherapy. CDR3 protein: CSVESRGTNYGYTF. The CDR3 DNA follows: TGCAGCGTTGAAAGTAGGGGAACTAACTATGGCTACACCTTC. The full variable domain, with the rest looked up from reference TRBV29-1 and TRBJ1-2, is SAVISQKPSRDICQRGTSLTIQCQVDSQVTMMFWYRQQPGQSLTLIATANQGSEATYESGFVIDKFPISRPNLTFSTLTVSNMSPEDSSIYLCSVESRGTNYGYTFGSGTRLTVV.